The rows below give T cell receptor beta chains drawn from one sample of a study of cytomegalovirus exposure and HLA in healthy donors. The repertoire was sequenced with immunoSEQ multiplex PCR; TCRdb's copy has only in-frame clones and lacks some. The table shows some 57,000 clones, with 80% to 90% occurring only once. Specimen: PBMCs. The receptors shown here come from a man aged 25 to 40 in good health and CMV-seropositive. The CDR3 runs from the conserved cysteine through the conserved F or W.

v_call cdr3_aa
TRBV27 CASSWDRRYEQYF
TRBV5-8 CASSLFGGSLSYEQYF
TRBV6-1 CASSEMADTGELFF
TRBV2 CASSDRTGGNTEAFF
TRBV6-1 CASSEIQTGELFF
TRBV6-5 CASNPQGRMGTEAFF
TRBV11-2 CASSFYPIRRDTEAFF
TRBV30 CAWSGGNQPQHF
TRBV11-2 CASSFGTGETYEQYF
TRBV27 CASNPDRGWTYNEQFF
TRBV5-1 CVSRGLAGQEQYF
TRBV28 CASSPGLAIQETQYF
TRBV7-3 CASSPSAGETQYF
TRBV28 CASSRTSGNTIYF
TRBV28 CASSFTGQGTLYEQYF
TRBV5-6 CASTRQGVSYNEQFF
TRBV6-5 CASRRTENYNEQFF
TRBV2 CASRGTAMNTEAFF
TRBV6-1 CASSGTGATTDTQYF
TRBV25-1 CASRGTGPGDQPQHF
TRBV7-9 CASSHHFRGRARDGYTF
TRBV15 CATSSLGLVDTGELFF
TRBV6-1 CASSPHRGGTGELFF
TRBV18 CASSPQPSGSRANVLTF
TRBV27 CASKTSGRGGQFF
TRBV7-3 CASSLGLAYEQYF
TRBV5-1 CASSSGLGNTIYF
TRBV4-1 CASSQGTSGRGYNEQFF
TRBV30 CAWRRRQSLSGYTF
TRBV4-3 CASSQDIAGDAKNIQYF
TRBV4-1 CASSQDPPGLRNTIYF
TRBV6-5 CASSYSRRDTEAFF
TRBV7-9 CASSFGDSGAGELFF
TRBV25-1 CASRDSGTTDTQYF
TRBV30 CALRGQGYTGELFF
TRBV10-3 CAINRDFPYNEQFF
TRBV6-1 CASSSDSSYEQYF
TRBV29-1 CSVDQMNYGYTF
TRBV29-1 CSVVTGVTDTQYF
TRBV19 CASSPGPGYGYTF
TRBV29-1 CSVDRGQETQYF
TRBV7-9 CASSSTTGGKPYEQYF
TRBV28 CASSPQAGEGNTQYF
TRBV25-1 CAVEGGGVYRSYEQYF
TRBV19 CASSIRGAGELFF